The subject of this entry is one T cell receptor (beta chain). TEMRA cells were FACS-enriched, unlike CD8+ and CD4+ T cells, which were negatively isolated. The source of the sample is a study of CD8 T cells in Susac syndrome. Overall study: Patients with Susac syndrome were therapy-naive, taking corticosteroids, with some also receiving intravenous immunoglobulin, or taking intravenous immunoglobulin alone at the time their blood was drawn.

RNA amounts of about 0.45 to 1 ug underwent reverse transcription with random hexamers. TCRdb reanalysed the immunoSEQ multiplex PCR reads using MiXCR and keeps one entry per CDR3 protein. The data contain 150,000 to 160,000 distinct CDR3 sequences, about 95% of them singletons. Germline V gives CDR1 LNHNV, CDR2 YYDKDF (reference sequence). V shed 5 bases and J shed 14 bases, with 22 bases lying between them. This CDR3 region has 15 residues. The sequenced sample consisted of CD4+ T cells from PBMCs. V is TRBV15 and J is TRBJ1-6, with D possibly matching TRBD1 (5 bases). This sequence was found in a human donor with Susac syndrome. The CDR3 loop is CATSPGTMARVTLHF. The CDR3 coding sequence is TGTGCCACCAGCCCTGGGACTATGGCCCGAGTCACCCTCCACTTT.